These 10 T cell receptor beta chains were all obtained from the same sample, sequenced in a study of cytomegalovirus exposure and HLA in healthy donors. Primers for the PCR totalled 60 Vbeta and 13 Jbeta. The repertoire was sequenced with immunoSEQ multiplex PCR; TCRdb's copy has only in-frame clones and lacks some. This sample lists some 110,000 clones; its ten largest clones have 6.5% to 7%. The sample comprised PBMCs. The source is a man in his forties in good health and CMV-seropositive.

The rearrangement uses TRBV19 and TRBJ1-4, with TRBD1 matching over 8 bases. The CDR3 spans 18 residues. Germline CDR1 LNHDA, CDR2 SQIVND (reference sequence). The V gene end was trimmed by 6 bases and the J gene end by 0 bases; junction bases not matched to a gene: 12. CDR3 region: CASRPPGTGLATNEKLFF. CDR3 coding DNA: TGTGCCAGTAGACCGCCCGGGACAGGCTTGGCAACTAATGAAAAACTGTTTTTT.

This rearrangement joins TRBV5-1 to TRBJ2-7; D is unclear. The V gene's germline CDR1 is SGHRS and CDR2 YFSETQ. Trimming shortened V by 5 bases and J by 2 bases, and 5 bases separated the two germline ends. The CDR3 totals 11 residues. The CDR3 sequence: CASSPTYEQYF. In nucleotides, the CDR3 is TGCGCCAGCAGTCCTACCTACGAGCAGTACTTC.

The V and J genes are TRBV19 and TRBJ2-7; the match to TRBD2 covers 12 bases. CDR1 is LNHDA and CDR2 is SQIVND in the germline V gene (reference sequence). The CDR3 totals 16 residues. V lost 0 bases and J lost 2; bases outside the gene matches: 2. The CDR3 DNA sequence: TGTGCCAGTAGTATAGATCGGACTAGCGGGGCCTACGAGCAGTACTTC. This translates into CASSIDRTSGAYEQYF.

The rearrangement joins TRBV11-1 to TRBJ2-1, with 8 bases lining up with TRBD1. The CDR3 sequence is 16 residues long. The trim removed 2 bases at V and 7 bases at J, leaving 10 bases unmatched. From germline, CDR1 is SGHAT and CDR2 FQDESV (reference sequence). CDR3 nucleotide sequence: TGTGCCAGCAGCTTATGGGCCCAGGGGGCAGGGAATGAGCAGTTCTTC. It specifies CASSLWAQGAGNEQFF.

J is TRBJ1-3 and V is TRBV28; D call uncertain. CDR1 is MDHEN and CDR2 is SYDVKM in the germline V gene. The CDR3 covers 16 residues. V dropped 2 bases and J dropped 2 bases, with 13 bases sitting between them. CDR3 bases: TGTGCCAGCAGTTTAAGGGAGAGTATAACTGGAAACACCATATATTTT. This sequence encodes CASSLRESITGNTIYF.

V and J are TRBV10-2 and TRBJ2-5, with 13 bases lining up with TRBD2. Germline CDR1 is WSHSY and CDR2 is SAAADI. J gave up 5 bases and V 8 bases, and 5 bases lay outside the gene matches. This CDR3 spans 14 amino acids. The CDR3 loop reads CASRTSGSLETQYF. The CDR3 region has the DNA TGCGCCAGCCGGACTAGCGGGAGCCTGGAGACCCAGTACTTC.

The gene calls are TRBV4-2 and TRBJ1-5; no reliable D call. Germline loops: CDR1 LGHNA, CDR2 YNFKEQ. CDR3 length: 15 residues. V gave up 5 bases and J gave up 0 bases, with 11 bases separating them. The CDR3 DNA reads TGTGCCAGCAGCAGGAGTTTATATAGCAATCAGCCCCAGCATTTT. This translates into CASSRSLYSNQPQHF.

This chain connects TRBV19 to TRBJ2-7, with 14 bases aligning to TRBD2. The end of the DNA aligns better with TRBJ2-1, so the J call may be wrong. Per germline, CDR1 LNHDA and CDR2 SQIVND (reference sequence). CDR3 length equals 16 residues. CDR3 amino acids: CASVPRGLAGEREQFF. As DNA, the CDR3 is TGTGCCAGTGTCCCGAGGGGACTAGCGGGAGAACGGGAGCAGTTCTTC.

This rearrangement joins TRBV5-4 to TRBJ1-2; D perhaps matches TRBD1 (5 bases). The CDR3 consists of 13 residues. Trimming took 3 bases from V and 8 from J, leaving 14 bases between them. CDR1 and CDR2 from the germline V gene are SGHNT and YYREEE (reference sequence). The CDR3 sequence is CASSSQGGGGYTF. The DNA for the CDR3 is TGTGCCAGCAGCTCCCAGGGAGGTGGCGGCTACACCTTC.

The rearrangement joins TRBV11-2 to TRBJ1-1, with TRBD1 as a possible D gene (5 bases). Germline-derived CDR1 and CDR2 are SGHAT and FQNNGV. Trimming left V 3 bases short and J 4 bases short, with 12 bases between. This CDR3 region has 14 residues. CDR3 sequence: CASSFFSQGTEAFF. The DNA of the CDR3 is TGTGCCAGCAGCTTTTTTTCTCAGGGCACTGAAGCTTTCTTT.